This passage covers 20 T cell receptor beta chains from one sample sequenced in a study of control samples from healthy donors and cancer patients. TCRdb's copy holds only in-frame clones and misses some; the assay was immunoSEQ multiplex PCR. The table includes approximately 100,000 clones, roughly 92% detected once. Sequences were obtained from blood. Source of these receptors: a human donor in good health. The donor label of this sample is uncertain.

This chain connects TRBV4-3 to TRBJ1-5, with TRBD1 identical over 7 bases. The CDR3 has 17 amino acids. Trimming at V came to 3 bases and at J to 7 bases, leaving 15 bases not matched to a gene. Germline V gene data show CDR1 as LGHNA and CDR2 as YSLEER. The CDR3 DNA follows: TGCGCCAGCAGCCAGTCAGCAACCGCAGGGGGGAACCAGCCCCAGCATTTT. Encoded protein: CASSQSATAGGNQPQHF.

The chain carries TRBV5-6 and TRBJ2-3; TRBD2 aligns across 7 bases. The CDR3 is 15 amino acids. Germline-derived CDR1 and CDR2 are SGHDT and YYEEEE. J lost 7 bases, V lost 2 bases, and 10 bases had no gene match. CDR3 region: CASSLSGVGPNTQYF. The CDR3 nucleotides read TGTGCCAGCAGCTTAAGCGGGGTCGGGCCAAATACGCAGTATTTT.

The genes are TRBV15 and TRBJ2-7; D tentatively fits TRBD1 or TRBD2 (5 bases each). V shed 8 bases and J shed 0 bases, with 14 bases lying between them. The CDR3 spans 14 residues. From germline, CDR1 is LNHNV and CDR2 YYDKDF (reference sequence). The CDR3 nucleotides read TGTGCCACCCTTTCCGGGACGGACTCCTACGAGCAGTACTTC. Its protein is CATLSGTDSYEQYF.

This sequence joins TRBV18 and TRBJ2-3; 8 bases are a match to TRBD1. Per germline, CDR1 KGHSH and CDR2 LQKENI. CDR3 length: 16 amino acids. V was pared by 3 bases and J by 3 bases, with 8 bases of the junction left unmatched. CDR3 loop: CASSPTRTGRTDTQYF. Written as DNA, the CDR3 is TGTGCCAGCTCACCGACCCGGACAGGGCGGACAGATACGCAGTATTTT.

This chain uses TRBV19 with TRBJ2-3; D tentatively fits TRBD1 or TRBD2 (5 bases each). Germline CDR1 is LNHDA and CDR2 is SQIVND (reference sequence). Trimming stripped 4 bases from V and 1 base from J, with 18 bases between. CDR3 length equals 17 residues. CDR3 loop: CASSTRPIMGGTDTQYF. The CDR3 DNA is TGTGCCAGTAGTACCCGCCCCATAATGGGGGGCACAGATACGCAGTATTTT.

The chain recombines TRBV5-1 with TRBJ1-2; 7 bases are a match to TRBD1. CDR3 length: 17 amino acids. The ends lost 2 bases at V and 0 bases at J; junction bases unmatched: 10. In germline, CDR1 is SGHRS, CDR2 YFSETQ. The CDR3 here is CASSLTGQIQSNYGYTF. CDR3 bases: TGCGCCAGCAGCTTAACGGGACAGATACAATCTAACTATGGCTACACCTTC.

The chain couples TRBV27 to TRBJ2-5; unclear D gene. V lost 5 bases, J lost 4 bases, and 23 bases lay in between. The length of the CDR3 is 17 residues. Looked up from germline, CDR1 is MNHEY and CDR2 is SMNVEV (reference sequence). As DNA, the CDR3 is TGTGCCAGCAGTAGGGCCCCTGAACAGAGAACTCCAGAGACCCAGTACTTC. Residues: CASSRAPEQRTPETQYF.

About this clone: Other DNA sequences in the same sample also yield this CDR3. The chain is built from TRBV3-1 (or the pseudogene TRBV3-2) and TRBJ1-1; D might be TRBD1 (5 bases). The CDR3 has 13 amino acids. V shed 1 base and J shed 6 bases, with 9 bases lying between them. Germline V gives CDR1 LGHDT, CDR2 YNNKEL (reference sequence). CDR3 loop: CASSQGQGPEAFF. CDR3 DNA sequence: TGTGCCAGCAGCCAAGGGCAGGGTCCTGAAGCTTTCTTT.

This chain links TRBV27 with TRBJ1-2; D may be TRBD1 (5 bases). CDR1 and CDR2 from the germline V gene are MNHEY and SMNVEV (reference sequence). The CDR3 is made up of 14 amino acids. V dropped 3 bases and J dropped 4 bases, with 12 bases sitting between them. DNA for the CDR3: TGTGCCAGCAGTTTGAGGGGCAGCTTCTATGGCTACACCTTC. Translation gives CASSLRGSFYGYTF.

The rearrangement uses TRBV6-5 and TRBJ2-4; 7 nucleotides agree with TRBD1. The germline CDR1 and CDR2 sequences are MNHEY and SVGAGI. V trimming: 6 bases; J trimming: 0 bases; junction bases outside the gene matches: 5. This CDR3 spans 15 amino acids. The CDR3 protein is CASSGTGAAKNIQYF. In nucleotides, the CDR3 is TGTGCCAGCAGCGGAACAGGGGCAGCCAAAAACATTCAGTACTTC.

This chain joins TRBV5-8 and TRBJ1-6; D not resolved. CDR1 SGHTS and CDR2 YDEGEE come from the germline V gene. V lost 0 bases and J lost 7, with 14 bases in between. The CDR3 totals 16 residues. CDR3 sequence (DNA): TGTGCCAGCAGCTTGGCCTGGCAGTACCCGAATTCACCCCTCCACTTT. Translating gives CASSLAWQYPNSPLHF.

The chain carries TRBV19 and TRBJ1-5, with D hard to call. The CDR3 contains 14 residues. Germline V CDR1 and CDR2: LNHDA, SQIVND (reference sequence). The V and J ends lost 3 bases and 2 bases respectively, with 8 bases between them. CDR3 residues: CASSMSGGNQPQHF. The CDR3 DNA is TGTGCCAGTAGTATGTCGGGAGGCAATCAGCCCCAGCATTTT.

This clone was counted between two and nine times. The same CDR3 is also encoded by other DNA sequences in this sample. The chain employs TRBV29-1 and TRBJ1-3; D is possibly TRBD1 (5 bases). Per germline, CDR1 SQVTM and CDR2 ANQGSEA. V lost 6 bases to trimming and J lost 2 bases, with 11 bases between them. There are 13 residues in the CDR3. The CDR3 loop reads CSVGDGTGNTIYF. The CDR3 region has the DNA TGCAGCGTAGGGGACGGTACTGGAAACACCATATATTTT.

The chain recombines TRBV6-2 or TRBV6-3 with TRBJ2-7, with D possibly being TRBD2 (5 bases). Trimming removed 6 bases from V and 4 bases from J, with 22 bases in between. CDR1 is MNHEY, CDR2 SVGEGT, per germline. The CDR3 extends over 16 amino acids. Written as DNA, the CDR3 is TGTGCCAGCAGCCCAAAGACTGGCTCGGGAACTTACGAGCAGTACGTC. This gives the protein CASSPKTGSGTYEQYV.

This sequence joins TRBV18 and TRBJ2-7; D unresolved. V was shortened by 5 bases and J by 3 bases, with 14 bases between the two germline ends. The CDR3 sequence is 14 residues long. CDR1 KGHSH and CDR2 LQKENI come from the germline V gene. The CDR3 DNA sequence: TGTGCCAGCTCAGCAGATCTAGGGAACTACGAGCAGTACTTC. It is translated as CASSADLGNYEQYF.

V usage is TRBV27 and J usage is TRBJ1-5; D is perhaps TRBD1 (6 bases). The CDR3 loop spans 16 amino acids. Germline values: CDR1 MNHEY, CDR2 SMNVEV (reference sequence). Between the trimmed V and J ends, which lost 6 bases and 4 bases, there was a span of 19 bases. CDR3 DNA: TGTGCCAGCAGGGGAACAGGGAATCGGGTTAATCAGCCCCAGCATTTT. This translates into CASRGTGNRVNQPQHF.

For the CDR3, the DNA is TGCGCCAGCCAATTCGACAGGTTGGCACCCCTCCACTTT. This gives the protein CASQFDRLAPLHF. This rearrangement joins TRBV5-1 to TRBJ1-6, with D perhaps matching TRBD1 (6 bases). This CDR3 contains 13 residues. CDR1 and CDR2 (germline): SGHRS, YFSETQ. The ends were cut back, 7 bases at V and 11 bases at J, with 16 bases in the middle.

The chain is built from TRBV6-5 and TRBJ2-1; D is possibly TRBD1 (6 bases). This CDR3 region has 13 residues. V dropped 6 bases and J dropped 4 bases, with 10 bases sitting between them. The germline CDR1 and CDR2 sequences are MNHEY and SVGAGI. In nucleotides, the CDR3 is TGTGCCAGCAGGAGGACAGATTACAATGAGCAGTTCTTC. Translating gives CASRRTDYNEQFF.

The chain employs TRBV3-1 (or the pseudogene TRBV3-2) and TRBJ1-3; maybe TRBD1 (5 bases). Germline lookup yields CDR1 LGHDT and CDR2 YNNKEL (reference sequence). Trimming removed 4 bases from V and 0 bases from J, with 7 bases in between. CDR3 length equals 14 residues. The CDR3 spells CASSPQGSGNTIYF. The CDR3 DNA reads TGTGCCAGCAGCCCTCAGGGCTCTGGAAACACCATATATTTT.

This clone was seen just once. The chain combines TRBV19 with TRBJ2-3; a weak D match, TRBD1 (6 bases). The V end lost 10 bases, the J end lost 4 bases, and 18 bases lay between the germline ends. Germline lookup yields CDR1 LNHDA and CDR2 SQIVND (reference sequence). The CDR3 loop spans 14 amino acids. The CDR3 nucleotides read TGTGCCACCCAGGGAAGGGACAACTCAGATACGCAGTATTTT. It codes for CATQGRDNSDTQYF. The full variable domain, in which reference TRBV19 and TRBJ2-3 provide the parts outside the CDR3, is DGGITQSPKYLFRKEGQNVTLSCEQNLNHDAMYWYRQDPGQGLRLIYYSQIVNDFQKGDIAEGYSVSREKKESFPLTVTSAQKNPTAFYLCATQGRDNSDTQYFGPGTRLTVL.